Following are 17 T cell receptor beta chains from one sample sequenced in a study of CD8 T cells in ankylosing spondylitis (dated by TCRdb to between 2016 and 2019). Library method: 5' RACE. The data were produced on an Illumina HiSeq 2500. TCRdb applied fastp at Q25 and MiXCR to the public reads, then kept only in-frame beta chains. Each entry is one CDR3 protein sequence, shown with its most common DNA and genes. In all, the sample holds more than 400,000 distinct CDR3 sequences, and about 5.7% of those were seen once. The ten top clones hold approximately 3.5% of the sample. The study at large found these results: Blood from ankylosing spondylitis patients appeared to be characterized by a TCR beta motif made up of several highly homologous amino acid variants.

The antigens these receptors bind are not known. Material: blood, either unsorted or a sorted T cell fraction (not recorded which). These receptor sequences come from a male donor with ankylosing spondylitis.

At least ten counts were recorded for this clonotype. The chain is built from TRBV20-1 and TRBJ2-4; D is perhaps TRBD2 (7 bases). CDR1 DFQATT and CDR2 SNEGSKA come from the germline V gene (reference sequence). The CDR3 runs 14 residues. The V end lost 5 bases, the J end lost 6 bases, and 17 bases lay between the germline ends. DNA for the CDR3: TGCAGTGCTTACCCAAGGGGGACTACAAACATTCAGTACTTC. Amino acid sequence: CSAYPRGTTNIQYF.

In its sample, this clonotype was seen many times. The CDR3 region is CASSLGQFSYNEQFF. Here the CDR3 DNA reads TGTGCCAGCAGCTTAGGGCAGTTCTCCTACAATGAGCAGTTCTTC. V is TRBV11-1 and J is TRBJ2-1; no firm D call. Between the trimmed V and J ends, which lost 1 base and 0 bases, there was a span of 7 bases. The CDR3 consists of 15 residues. Germline assignment: CDR1 SGHAT and CDR2 FQDESV (reference sequence). Full variable domain (outside the CDR3, taken from reference TRBV11-1 and TRBJ2-1): EAEVAQSPRYKITEKSQAVAFWCDPISGHATLYWYRQILGQGPELLVQFQDESVVDDSQLPKDRFSAERLKGVDSTLKIQPAELGDSAMYLCASSLGQFSYNEQFFGPGTRLTVL.

This clonotype was picked up many times. This chain connects TRBV7-9 to TRBJ2-2; D is perhaps TRBD1 (5 bases). Germline assignment: CDR1 SEHNR and CDR2 FQNEAQ (reference sequence). The CDR3 consists of 13 residues. Trimming took off 7 bases at V and 5 bases at J, with 11 bases between the two ends. The CDR3 reads CASIPGLTGELFF. In DNA, the CDR3 is TGTGCCAGCATCCCAGGGCTTACCGGGGAGCTGTTTTTT. The variable domain in full, completed from reference TRBV7-9 and TRBJ2-2, reads DTGVSQNPRHKITKRGQNVTFRCDPISEHNRLYWYRQTLGQGPEFLTYFQNEAQLEKSRLLSDRFSAERPKGSFSTLEIQRTEQGDSAMYLCASIPGLTGELFFGEGSRLTVL.

This clonotype was recorded many times. The rearrangement joins TRBV18 to TRBJ1-1, with TRBD1 as a possible D gene (6 bases). This CDR3 comprises 17 residues. The V gene lost 3 bases and the J gene lost 5 bases, with 22 bases spanning the gap. CDR1 is KGHSH and CDR2 is LQKENI in the germline V gene. CDR3 bases: TGTGCCAGCTCACCCAACACCTTAAGGACAGTTCGGACTGAAGCTTTCTTT. Protein product: CASSPNTLRTVRTEAFF.

This clonotype was recorded at least ten times. V gene TRBV20-1 combines with J gene TRBJ2-7; 11 nucleotides agree with TRBD2. The CDR3 is made up of 16 amino acids. J lost 4 bases, V lost 0 bases, and 8 bases had no gene match. Germline values: CDR1 DFQATT, CDR2 SNEGSKA (reference sequence). The CDR3: CSARDSTSGSDYEQYF. CDR3 DNA sequence: TGCAGTGCTAGAGATTCAACTAGCGGGAGTGATTACGAGCAGTACTTC.

This clonotype occurred many times. The rearrangement uses TRBV7-9 and TRBJ1-4; 9 positions agree with TRBD1. CDR3 length: 15 residues. Germline values: CDR1 SEHNR, CDR2 FQNEAQ (reference sequence). Trimming cost V 5 bases and J 2 bases; bases outside gene matches: 3. The CDR3 bases are TGTGCCAGCAGCCCCGGACAGGGGACTAATGAAAAACTGTTTTTT. It specifies CASSPGQGTNEKLFF.

This clonotype has a count of ten or more. The chain couples TRBV5-5 to TRBJ2-3; D unclear. The CDR3 consists of 14 residues. CDR1 is SGHKS and CDR2 is YYEKEE in the germline V gene (reference sequence). V lost 1 base and J 1 base, leaving 7 bases between the germline ends. In DNA form, the CDR3 reads TGTGCCAGCAGCTTGTACAGCCGCACAGATACGCAGTATTTT. Protein: CASSLYSRTDTQYF.

This chain connects TRBV6-1 to TRBJ2-1, with 14 bases that match TRBD2. V shed 6 bases, J shed 6 bases, and the junction held 7 bases outside the gene matches. Germline V CDR1 and CDR2: MNHNS, SASEGT. The length of the CDR3 is 16 residues. CDR3 residues: CASSRLAGGPFNEQFF. The CDR3 DNA reads as TGTGCCAGCAGCCGACTAGCGGGAGGGCCCTTCAATGAGCAGTTCTTC.

At least ten counts were recorded for this clonotype. The chain combines TRBV9 with TRBJ2-5; TRBD1 agrees at 8 bases. This CDR3 spans 16 amino acids. CDR1 is SGDLS and CDR2 is YYNGEE in the germline V gene. With V trimmed by 2 bases and J by 4 bases, 10 bases remained unmatched. Written as DNA, the CDR3 is TGTGCCAGCAGCGTTGGTAGACAGGGGATTTCAGAGACCCAGTACTTC. This encodes CASSVGRQGISETQYF.

This clonotype has a count of ten or more. The chain is built from TRBV29-1 and TRBJ2-7; D unclear. The CDR3 has 11 residues. Germline V CDR1 and CDR2: SQVTM, ANQGSEA. The V end lost 0 bases, the J end lost 2 bases, and 2 bases lay between the germline ends. For the CDR3, the DNA is TGCAGCGTTGAAGATGCCTACGAGCAGTACTTC. Translated: CSVEDAYEQYF.

The table lists this clonotype with many counts. This chain links TRBV12-3 or TRBV12-4 with TRBJ2-2; D assignment may be TRBD1 or TRBD2 (5 bases each). The V gene lost 6 bases and the J gene lost 6 bases, with 14 bases spanning the gap. The CDR3 extends over 14 amino acids. The CDR3, as DNA: TGTGCCAGCAGGAATGGGACGACGGCCGGGGAGCTGTTTTTT. This encodes CASRNGTTAGELFF.

This clonotype was recorded at least ten times. This sequence joins TRBV20-1 and TRBJ1-1, with D uncertain. CDR3 length: 15 amino acids. Germline V gives CDR1 DFQATT, CDR2 SNEGSKA (reference sequence). The V and J ends lost 3 bases and 1 base respectively, with 15 bases between them. CDR3 amino acids: CSARSVLWKNTEAFF. CDR3 nucleotides: TGCAGTGCTAGGTCCGTGCTTTGGAAGAACACTGAAGCTTTCTTT.

This chain connects TRBV6-2 or TRBV6-3 to TRBJ2-2; the match to TRBD2 covers 10 bases. Germline CDR1 is MNHEY and CDR2 is SVGEGT. The V and J ends lost 4 bases and 5 bases, in that order; junction bases with no gene match: 13. CDR3 length: 18 amino acids. The CDR3 reads CASSSPSGRGDLTGELFF. In DNA, the CDR3 is TGTGCCAGCAGTTCCCCTAGCGGGAGAGGGGACTTGACCGGGGAGCTGTTTTTT.

This clonotype was picked up many times. This rearrangement joins TRBV4-2 to TRBJ1-5, with 9 bases that match TRBD1. The germline V gene encodes CDR1 LGHNA and CDR2 YNFKEQ. This CDR3 has 15 amino acids. V lost 8 bases, J lost 2 bases, and 7 bases stayed unmatched. The chain's CDR3 is CASGKGQGGNQPQHF. The CDR3 DNA reads TGTGCCAGCGGAAAGGGACAGGGCGGCAATCAGCCCCAGCATTTT.

This clonotype was seen at least ten times. The CDR3 DNA sequence: TGTGCCACCAGCAGAGGGGGCGTCTACGAGCAGTACTTC. This gives the protein CATSRGGVYEQYF. The genes are TRBV15 and TRBJ2-7; maybe TRBD1 (5 bases). The V gene's germline CDR1 is LNHNV and CDR2 YYDKDF (reference sequence). The length of the CDR3 is 13 residues. Trimming took off 1 base at V and 3 bases at J, with 7 bases between the two ends.

This clonotype was seen repeatedly, ten times or more. This chain joins TRBV5-1 and TRBJ2-7; D may be TRBD2 (6 bases). CDR1 and CDR2 (germline): SGHRS, YFSETQ. Trimming removed 3 bases at V and 7 bases at J, with 26 bases between. This CDR3 has 17 amino acids. In DNA form, the CDR3 reads TGCGCCAGCAGCTACTTTACAATTGGGACCGTCGGGGGTGAGCAGTACTTC. Translation: CASSYFTIGTVGGEQYF.

This clonotype has ten or more counts. The chain recombines TRBV12-3 or TRBV12-4 with TRBJ2-3; 8 bases align to TRBD2. CDR3 length: 16 residues. V dropped 6 bases and J dropped 2; count of bases not matched to a gene: 10. CDR3 sequence (DNA): TGTGCCAGCAGCCCCCCCAAAGCGGGGGTCACAGATACGCAGTATTTT. Protein sequence: CASSPPKAGVTDTQYF.